This TCR beta chain was documented in a study of T-cell reconstitution after alpha-beta-depleted transplantation in children. Preparing the TCRbeta library involved the use of unique molecular identifiers. TCRdb itself ran the PCR reads through MiXCR, one entry per CDR3 protein. The sample lists 250,000 to 300,000 distinct CDR3 sequences; 9.9% were seen once. There are 16 residues in the CDR3. V lost 2 bases, J lost 0 bases, and 11 bases lay in between. The sequencing used PBMCs from the stem cell graft donor, collected from the stem cell graft. The sequence was obtained from a human donor who donated a stem cell graft to a child with SCID. The J gene is TRBJ2-1, the V gene TRBV12-3 or TRBV12-4; D may be TRBD1 (5 bases). Here the CDR3 reads CASSLRQTLSYNEQFF. As DNA, the CDR3 is TGTGCCAGCAGTTTAAGACAGACCCTCTCCTACAATGAGCAGTTCTTC.